These 23 T cell receptor beta chains came from one sample sequenced in a study of vaccination and CD4 T cells after COVID-19. Sequenced with the Oncomine TCR Beta short-read assay was DNA taken from cultured CD4+ T cells. Each CDR3 protein is one row after TCRdb ran MiXCR on the PCR reads. The sample shows about 16,000 distinct CDR3 sequences, 36% of them seen only once. Noted treatment: roughly nine-day PBMC culture with coronavirus spike peptide pools or control peptides (ViraFEST assay). Their antigens are not known. The specimen was CD4+ T cells from blood, cultured in vitro, collected before SARS-CoV-2 vaccination. These receptors all stem from a human donor who received a COVID-19 vaccine.

The genes are TRBV30 and TRBJ1-5; 7 positions match TRBD1. Germline values: CDR1 GTSNPN, CDR2 SVGIG (reference sequence). This CDR3 comprises 14 residues. J gave up 7 bases and V 2 bases, and 8 bases lay outside the gene matches. The CDR3 reads CAWSPDRVGQPQHF. The CDR3 nucleotides read TGTGCCTGGAGTCCAGACAGGGTTGGGCAGCCCCAGCATTTT.

This sequence joins TRBV7-3 and TRBJ1-1, with a possible D match to TRBD1 (6 bases). CDR1 SGHTA and CDR2 FQGTGA come from the germline V gene. V was pared by 2 bases and J by 1 base, with 14 bases between. This CDR3 has 16 residues. This chain's CDR3 is CASSLRSGTPNTEAFF. CDR3 DNA sequence: TGTGCCAGCAGCTTACGATCCGGGACACCGAACACTGAAGCTTTCTTT.

This rearrangement joins TRBV20-1 to TRBJ1-4; D remains unclear. Germline V gives CDR1 DFQATT, CDR2 SNEGSKA (reference sequence). The CDR3 is made up of 13 amino acids. The V gene lost 3 bases and the J gene lost 8 bases, with 13 bases spanning the gap. CDR3 sequence: CSASYTGGEKLFF. CDR3 bases: TGCAGTGCTAGTTATACTGGAGGGGAAAAACTGTTTTTT.

The rearrangement joins TRBV11-3 to TRBJ2-3; D may be TRBD2 (7 bases). This CDR3 has 15 residues. Per germline, CDR1 SGHNT and CDR2 YENEEA. The germline V and J ends were trimmed by 4 bases and 1 base, with 12 bases remaining between them. DNA for the CDR3: TGTGCCAGCAGCTCGGGGCGGGGGCGCACAGATACGCAGTATTTT. Translating it yields CASSSGRGRTDTQYF.

This chain links TRBV20-1 with TRBJ1-1; tentatively, D is TRBD1 (5 bases). Germline assignment: CDR1 DFQATT and CDR2 SNEGSKA (reference sequence). The V end lost 0 bases, the J end lost 10 bases, and 15 bases lay between the germline ends. CDR3 length: 13 residues. In DNA, the CDR3 is TGCAGTGCTAGAGAACCCAGGGCTCTGGGAGCTTTCTTT. Its protein is CSAREPRALGAFF.

This clonotype appeared a few times. The chain has TRBV20-1 and TRBJ2-1, with D uncertain. V lost 1 base and J lost 6, with 16 bases in between. Germline V gives CDR1 DFQATT, CDR2 SNEGSKA (reference sequence). CDR3 size: 15 residues. As DNA, the CDR3 is TGCAGTGCTAGAGTGGGCGGAAAGTCCGGCAATGAGCAGTTCTTC. Translated: CSARVGGKSGNEQFF.

This clonotype occurred a few times. The chain recombines TRBV20-1 with TRBJ1-2; 10 nucleotides match TRBD1. In germline, CDR1 is DFQATT, CDR2 SNEGSKA (reference sequence). The CDR3 loop spans 15 amino acids. Unmatched junction bases numbered 5, after V lost 0 bases and J lost 4 bases. CDR3 DNA: TGCAGTGCTAGAGATGACAGGGGGCGTAGCTATGGCTACACCTTC. It yields the protein CSARDDRGRSYGYTF.

The chain couples TRBV5-4 to TRBJ1-4, with 8 positions matching TRBD1. CDR3 size: 16 residues. Trimming removed 2 bases from V and 4 bases from J; junction bases left unmatched: 7. CDR1 is SGHNT, CDR2 YYREEE, per germline (reference sequence). The DNA for the CDR3 is TGTGCCAGCAGCTTAAGGACAGGGACTTTTAATGAAAAACTGTTTTTT. This gives the protein CASSLRTGTFNEKLFF.

This clonotype was counted once. The chain employs TRBV7-9 and TRBJ1-6; the match to TRBD1 covers 9 bases. With V trimmed by 7 bases and J by 8 bases, 9 bases remained unmatched. This CDR3 contains 15 residues. CDR1 SEHNR and CDR2 FQNEAQ come from the germline V gene (reference sequence). The chain's CDR3 is CASTLGTGYDSPLHF. In DNA, the CDR3 is TGTGCCAGCACCCTGGGGACAGGGTACGATTCACCCCTCCACTTT.

This clonotype was counted only a few times. The gene calls are TRBV20-1 and TRBJ1-6; TRBD1 agrees at 7 bases. This CDR3 has 15 residues. The J segment lost 7 bases and the V segment lost 3 bases, leaving 9 bases of the junction unmatched. Per the germline V gene, CDR1 is DFQATT and CDR2 is SNEGSKA (reference sequence). Here the CDR3 DNA reads TGCAGTGCTAGCAAACAGGGGCTGGGGAATTCACCCCTCCACTTT. It encodes CSASKQGLGNSPLHF.

The chain recombines TRBV7-8 with TRBJ2-7, with a tentative D call TRBD1 (5 bases). The CDR3 extends over 13 amino acids. Trimming cost V 3 bases and J 3 bases, with 9 bases left between them. The V gene's germline CDR1 is SGHVS and CDR2 FQNEAQ. The CDR3 region is CASSFNQGYEQYF. In DNA, the CDR3 is TGTGCCAGCAGCTTCAATCAGGGCTACGAGCAGTACTTC.

CDR3 sequence reads: CASSPSYYEQYF. CDR3 nucleotides: TGTGCCAGCAGCCCTTCTTATTACGAGCAGTACTTC. This rearrangement joins TRBV11-3 to TRBJ2-7; no clear D gene. V lost 5 bases and J lost 4, with 9 bases in between. The CDR3 length is 12 residues. CDR1 is SGHNT and CDR2 is YENEEA in the germline V gene.

The chain carries TRBV5-1 and TRBJ1-2, with 10 bases that match TRBD1. V was clipped by 4 bases and J by 8 bases; unmatched bases: 8. This CDR3 region has 14 residues. Looked up from germline, CDR1 is SGHRS and CDR2 is YFSETQ. As DNA, the CDR3 is TGCGCCAGCAGCGACCGACAGGGGGCGGAGGGCTACACCTTC. Residues: CASSDRQGAEGYTF.

The rearrangement links TRBV21-1 to TRBJ2-7; TRBD2, the table's D call, was not compared with the DNA. TRBV21-1 corresponds to a pseudogene. The CDR3 totals 14 residues. The CDR3 DNA reads as TGTGCCATCCCAAGCGGGGAAGGCTCCTACGAGCAGTACTTC. Its protein product is CAIPSGEGSYEQYF.

This clonotype was detected only a few times. The rearrangement links TRBV19 to TRBJ1-6; 10 nucleotides match TRBD1. CDR3 length: 15 residues. Germline V gene lookup returns CDR1 LNHDA and CDR2 SQIVND (reference sequence). The junction had 6 bases not matched to a gene; V was cut back by 5 bases and J by 8 bases. CDR3 sequence: CASSRTGGKDSPLHF. The DNA for the CDR3 is TGTGCCAGTAGTCGGACAGGGGGTAAGGATTCACCCCTCCACTTT. Together with reference TRBV19 and TRBJ1-6, the CDR3 gives the full variable domain: DGGITQSPKYLFRKEGQNVTLSCEQNLNHDAMYWYRQDPGQGLRLIYYSQIVNDFQKGDIAEGYSVSREKKESFPLTVTSAQKNPTAFYLCASSRTGGKDSPLHFGNGTRLTVT.

The J gene is TRBJ2-3, the V gene TRBV7-6; no reliable D call. CDR3 length: 13 residues. From germline, CDR1 is SGHVS and CDR2 FNYEAQ. V lost 1 base and J 1 base, leaving 3 bases between the germline ends. The chain's CDR3 is CASSLERTDTQYF. The CDR3 DNA reads TGTGCCAGCAGCTTAGAACGCACAGATACGCAGTATTTT.

V usage is TRBV7-9 and J usage is TRBJ2-1; no clear D. The CDR3 runs to 12 residues. Trimming cost V 1 base and J 7 bases, with 5 bases left between them. CDR1 is SEHNR and CDR2 is FQNEAQ in the germline V gene (reference sequence). CDR3 coding DNA: TGTGCCAGCAGCTTAGGGGTAAATGAGCAGTTCTTC. Residues: CASSLGVNEQFF.

This clonotype turned up a few times. The chain joins TRBV19 to TRBJ1-1; D is unresolved. The CDR3 runs 15 residues. Looked up from germline, CDR1 is LNHDA and CDR2 is SQIVND (reference sequence). V shed 3 bases and J shed 1 base, with 12 bases lying between them. For the CDR3, the DNA is TGTGCCAGTAGTATTCGAGTAGGGCCGAACACTGAAGCTTTCTTT. Translating it yields CASSIRVGPNTEAFF.

This clonotype has just a few counts. This chain connects TRBV7-2 to TRBJ2-5; TRBD1 matches 7 bases. The CDR3 is made up of 14 amino acids. Germline V CDR1 and CDR2: SGHTA, FQGNSA. The V segment lost 5 bases and the J segment 1 base; nucleotides outside the gene matches: 4. The CDR3 loop is CASSRDRSQETQYF. CDR3 nucleotides: TGTGCCAGCAGCCGGGACAGATCCCAAGAGACCCAGTACTTC.

The gene calls are TRBV6-1 and TRBJ2-7; D may be TRBD1 (6 bases). V shed 3 bases and J shed 4 bases, with 16 bases lying between them. CDR3 length equals 15 residues. Germline values: CDR1 MNHNS, CDR2 SASEGT. In DNA form, the CDR3 reads TGTGCCAGCAGTGATCAGGGGTGGGTTGGGTACGAGCAGTACTTC. Translating it yields CASSDQGWVGYEQYF.

This chain connects TRBV6-1 to TRBJ1-2; no reliable D call. Germline-derived CDR1 and CDR2 are MNHNS and SASEGT. V dropped 5 bases and J dropped 7 bases, with 11 bases sitting between them. This CDR3 comprises 12 residues. DNA of the CDR3: TGTGCCAGCAGTCGGGAGGCTCGTGGCTACACCTTC. Translating it yields CASSREARGYTF.

The rearrangement links TRBV7-7 to TRBJ2-3; 13 nucleotides line up with TRBD2. This CDR3 contains 17 residues. Germline CDR1 is SSHAT and CDR2 is FNYEAQ (reference sequence). With V trimmed by 5 bases and J by 1 base, 6 bases remained unmatched. CDR3 sequence reads: CASSRAGTSGGTDTQYF. The CDR3 bases are TGTGCCAGCAGCCGCGCCGGGACTAGCGGGGGCACAGATACGCAGTATTTT.

This clonotype was seen a handful of times. This chain connects TRBV10-3 to TRBJ2-3, with 9 bases identical to TRBD2. V trimming: 4 bases; J trimming: 0 bases; junction bases outside the gene matches: 2. The germline V gene encodes CDR1 ENHRY and CDR2 SYGVKD. CDR3 length: 15 residues. CDR3 sequence (DNA): TGTGCCATCAGTGTGGGACTAGCAAGCACAGATACGCAGTATTTT. It translates to CAISVGLASTDTQYF.